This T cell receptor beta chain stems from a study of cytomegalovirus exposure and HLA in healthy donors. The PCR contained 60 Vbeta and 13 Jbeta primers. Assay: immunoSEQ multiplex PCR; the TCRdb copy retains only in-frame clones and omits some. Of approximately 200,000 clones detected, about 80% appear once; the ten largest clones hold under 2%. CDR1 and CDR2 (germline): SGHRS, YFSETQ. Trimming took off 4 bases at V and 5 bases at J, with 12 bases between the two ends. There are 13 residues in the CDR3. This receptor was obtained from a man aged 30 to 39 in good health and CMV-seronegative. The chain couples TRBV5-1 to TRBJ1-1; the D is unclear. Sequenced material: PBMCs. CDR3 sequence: CASSLSAGTEAFF. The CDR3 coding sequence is TGCGCCAGCAGCCTCAGTGCGGGGACTGAAGCTTTCTTT.